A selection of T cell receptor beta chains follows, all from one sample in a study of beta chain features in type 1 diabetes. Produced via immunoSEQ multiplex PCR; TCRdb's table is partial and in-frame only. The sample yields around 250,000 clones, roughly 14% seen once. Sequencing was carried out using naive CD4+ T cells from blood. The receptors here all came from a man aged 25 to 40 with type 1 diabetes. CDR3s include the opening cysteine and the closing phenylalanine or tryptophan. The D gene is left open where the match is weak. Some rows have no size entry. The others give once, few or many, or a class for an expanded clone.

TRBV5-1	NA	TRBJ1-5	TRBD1	CASSRGGTQPQHF	TGCGCCAGCAGCCGAGGGGGCACTCAGCCCCAGCATTTT
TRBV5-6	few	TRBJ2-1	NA	CASSFLSGDEQFF	TGTGCCAGCAGCTTCCTTAGCGGTGATGAGCAGTTCTTC
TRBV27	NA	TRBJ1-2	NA	CASSSGYGYTF	TGTGCCAGCAGTTCAGGTTATGGCTACACCTTC
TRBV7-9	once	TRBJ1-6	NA	CASSPDGGGGPLHF	TGTGCCAGCTCCCCGGACGGGGGTGGTGGACCCCTCCACTTT
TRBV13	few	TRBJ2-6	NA	CASSQVRGTGANVLTF	TGTGCCAGCAGCCAAGTCAGGGGTACCGGGGCCAACGTCCTGACTTTC
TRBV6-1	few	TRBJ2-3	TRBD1	CASSPGQADTQYF	TGTGCCAGCAGCCCCGGACAGGCAGATACGCAGTATTTT
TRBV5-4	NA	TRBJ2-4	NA	CASSLDSLIQYF	TGTGCCAGCAGCTTGGACAGCCTCATTCAGTACTTC
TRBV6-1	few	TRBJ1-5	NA	CASRVWAAGNQPQHF	TGTGCCAGCAGAGTGTGGGCAGCTGGCAATCAGCCCCAGCATTTT
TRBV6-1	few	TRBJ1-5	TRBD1	CASSEVGTDQPQHF	TGTGCCAGCAGTGAAGTGGGGACAGATCAGCCCCAGCATTTT
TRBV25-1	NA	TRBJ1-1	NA	CASSDYRGRAFF	TGTGCCAGCAGTGATTATAGGGGTAGGGCTTTCTTT
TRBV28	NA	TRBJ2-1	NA	CASSPSGRYNEQFF	TGTGCCAGCAGTCCCTCAGGGCGGTACAATGAGCAGTTCTTC
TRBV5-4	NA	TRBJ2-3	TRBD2	CASSFKTSGGSTDTQYF	TGTGCCAGCAGCTTCAAAACTAGCGGGGGAAGCACAGATACGCAGTATTTT
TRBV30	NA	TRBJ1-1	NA	CAWSVRRGSTEAFF	TGTGCCTGGAGTGTACGCAGGGGAAGCACTGAAGCTTTCTTT
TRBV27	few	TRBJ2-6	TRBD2	CASRPSGRVGSGANVLTF	TGTGCCAGCAGACCTAGCGGGAGAGTGGGGTCTGGGGCCAACGTCCTGACTTTC
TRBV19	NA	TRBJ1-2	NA	CASSMAPAWGYTF	TGTGCCAGTAGTATGGCCCCAGCGTGGGGCTACACCTTC
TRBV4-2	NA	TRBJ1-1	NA	CASSHQRTDNLNTEAFF	TGTGCCAGCAGCCACCAAAGGACAGACAATTTGAACACTGAAGCTTTCTTT
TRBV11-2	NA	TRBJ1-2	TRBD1	CASSLNTGGSYGYTF	TGTGCCAGCAGCTTAAATACAGGGGGAAGCTATGGCTACACCTTC
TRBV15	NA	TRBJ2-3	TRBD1	CATSPDRGPTDTQYF	TGTGCCACCAGCCCGGACAGGGGACCTACAGATACGCAGTATTTT
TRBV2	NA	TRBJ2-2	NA	CASRKGANTGELFF	TGTGCCAGCAGGAAAGGGGCCAACACCGGGGAGCTGTTTTTT
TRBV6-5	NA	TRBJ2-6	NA	CASSYSGSSGANVLTF	TGTGCCAGCAGTTACTCGGGCAGCTCTGGGGCCAACGTCCTGACTTTC
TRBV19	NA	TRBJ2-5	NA	CATQMNVDQETQYF	TGTGCCACCCAGATGAATGTTGACCAAGAGACCCAGTACTTC
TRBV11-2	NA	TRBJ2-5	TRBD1	CASSVEPGQGSETQYF	TGTGCCAGCAGCGTTGAGCCGGGACAGGGGTCAGAGACCCAGTACTTC
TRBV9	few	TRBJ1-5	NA	CASSVDMANQPQHF	TGTGCCAGCAGCGTAGACATGGCCAATCAGCCCCAGCATTTT
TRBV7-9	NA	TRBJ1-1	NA	CASSPSTLEAFF	TGTGCCAGCAGCCCTTCCACCCTAGAAGCTTTCTTT
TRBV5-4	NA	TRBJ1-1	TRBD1	CASSLAGGRTEAFF	TGTGCCAGCAGCTTGGCAGGGGGGCGGACTGAAGCTTTCTTT
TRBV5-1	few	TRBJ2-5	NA	CASSFGRGQETQYF	TGCGCCAGCAGCTTTGGCAGGGGACAAGAGACCCAGTACTTC
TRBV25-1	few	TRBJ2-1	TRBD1	CASSGTGDRSYNEQFF	TGTGCCAGCAGTGGGACAGGGGATCGGTCCTACAATGAGCAGTTCTTC
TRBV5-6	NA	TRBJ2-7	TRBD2	CASSSTTSDYEQYF	TGTGCCAGCAGCTCCACCACTAGCGATTACGAGCAGTACTTC
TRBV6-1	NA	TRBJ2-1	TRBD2	CASKIGRGNEQFF	TGTGCCAGCAAAATCGGGAGGGGGAATGAGCAGTTCTTC
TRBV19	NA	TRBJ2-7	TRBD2	CASSPPGGASYEQYF	TGTGCCAGTAGTCCTCCGGGGGGGGCGAGCTACGAGCAGTACTTC
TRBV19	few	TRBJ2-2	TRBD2	CASTDGGIKGELFF	TGTGCCAGTACCGACGGGGGGATCAAGGGGGAGCTGTTTTTT
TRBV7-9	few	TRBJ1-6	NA	CASSPVVDSPLHF	TGTGCCAGCAGCCCCGTTGTTGATTCACCCCTCCACTTT
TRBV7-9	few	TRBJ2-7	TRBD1	CASSLVDRAYEQYF	TGTGCCAGCAGCTTAGTCGACAGGGCATACGAGCAGTACTTC